This TCR beta chain was sequenced for a study of breast tumors, draining lymph nodes, adjacent tissues. Study-level results: Luminal-like breast cancer showed significantly higher tumor–nontumor repertoire similarity than basal-like. Data only fit, rather than demonstrated, lymph node origin of most tumor T cells. Tumor TCR diversity was below lymph nodes but above nontumor tissue. Most tumor T cells seemingly derive from lymph node, then expand in tumor.

Between the trimmed V and J ends, which lost 0 bases and 0 bases, there was a span of 17 bases. The CDR3 totals 17 residues. CDR1 DFQATT and CDR2 SNEGSKA come from the germline V gene (reference sequence). In TCRdb, the multiplex PCR reads were re-called with MiXCR into one record per CDR3 protein. Here the sample spans over 150,000 distinct CDR3 sequences, approximately 30% being singletons. The lymph nodes were axillary draining lymph nodes from breast cancer patients. On this clonotype itself: Its antigen is unknown.

The chain has TRBV20-1 and TRBJ1-2; no clear D gene. Input material: axillary lymph node tissue. This clonotype was obtained from a female donor with breast cancer. Some clones in this sample may be carry-over from other donors' samples. Here the CDR3 DNA reads TGCAGTGCTAGAGAAGGCCTTAGCACAGATACTAACTATGGCTACACCTTC. It encodes CSAREGLSTDTNYGYTF.